Shown below are 12 T cell receptor beta chains from a single sample sequenced in a study of early T cells in non-severe SARS-CoV-2 infection. TCRdb called the 5' RACE reads again in MiXCR, with one record for every CDR3 protein. This table has roughly 40,000 distinct CDR3 sequences, more than 6.5% appearing once. The sample consisted of whole blood. These receptors were taken from an adult who was a healthcare worker with PCR-confirmed SARS-CoV-2 infection or an uninfected control (not recorded which).

The rearrangement links TRBV6-2 or TRBV6-3 to TRBJ2-1; D is undetermined. Germline V gene sequence: CDR1 MNHEY, CDR2 SVGEGT. V gave up 3 bases and J gave up 6 bases, with 3 bases separating them. This CDR3 comprises 11 residues. The CDR3 sequence: CASSYFNEQFF. Written as DNA, the CDR3 is TGTGCCAGCAGTTATTTCAATGAGCAGTTCTTC.

This chain joins TRBV5-1 and TRBJ2-3, with 7 bases aligning to TRBD2. This CDR3 has 16 residues. The J segment lost 2 bases and the V segment lost 0 bases, leaving 6 bases of the junction unmatched. From germline, CDR1 is SGHRS and CDR2 YFSETQ. CDR3 coding DNA: TGCGCCAGCAGCTTGGGAGTAGCGGGTCCCACAGATACGCAGTATTTT. Translated, it gives CASSLGVAGPTDTQYF.

This clonotype was seen a few times. Here the CDR3 reads CASSLDPGALTDTQYF. Written as DNA, the CDR3 is TGTGCCAGCAGCTTAGACCCGGGTGCCCTCACAGATACGCAGTATTTT. The chain combines TRBV7-6 with TRBJ2-3; D is undetermined. The CDR3 spans 16 residues. Trimming took 1 base from V and 2 from J, leaving 13 bases between them. In germline, CDR1 is SGHVS, CDR2 FNYEAQ.

The chain is built from TRBV2 and TRBJ2-2; D possibly matches TRBD1 or TRBD2 (5 bases each). The germline CDR1 and CDR2 sequences are SNHLY and FYNNEI. The CDR3 is 14 amino acids. V was pared by 10 bases and J by 6 bases, with 18 bases between. CDR3 region: CATARDGTAGELFF. The CDR3 DNA is TGTGCCACCGCCCGGGACGGAACTGCCGGGGAGCTGTTTTTT.

This clonotype was observed many times. The rearrangement links TRBV18 to TRBJ1-1, with no clear D. V dropped 3 bases and J dropped 0 bases, with 5 bases sitting between them. Germline CDR1 reads KGHSH; CDR2 reads LQKENI. CDR3 length equals 13 residues. The CDR3 here is CASSPSLNTEAFF. The CDR3 DNA reads TGTGCCAGCTCACCCAGTCTGAACACTGAAGCTTTCTTT.

This clonotype was seen only a few times. The gene calls are TRBV12-3 or TRBV12-4 and TRBJ2-3, with 8 bases identical to TRBD1. CDR3 length equals 14 residues. V lost 5 bases to trimming and J lost 0 bases; unmatched junction nucleotides: 1. In DNA, the CDR3 is TGTGCCAGCAGTGACAGGGGTAGCACAGATACGCAGTATTTT. Translated, it gives CASSDRGSTDTQYF.

In its sample, this clonotype was seen many times. This rearrangement joins TRBV11-2 to TRBJ2-1; the D is unclear. Trimming stripped 5 bases from V and 3 bases from J, with 17 bases between. The CDR3 contains 16 residues. Germline CDR1 reads SGHAT; CDR2 reads FQNNGV. The CDR3 loop is CASSPDHKHYYNEQFF. The CDR3 DNA is TGTGCCAGCAGCCCCGACCACAAGCACTACTACAATGAGCAGTTCTTC.

This clonotype has more than one count but fewer than ten. V and J are TRBV5-1 and TRBJ2-7; 9 bases agree with TRBD2. CDR3 length: 16 residues. V lost 0 bases, J lost 8 bases, and 12 bases stayed unmatched. Germline CDR1 and CDR2: SGHRS and YFSETQ. This CDR3 is CASSLVYAGGPSKQYF. The DNA for the CDR3 is TGCGCCAGCAGCTTGGTGTATGCGGGGGGGCCGTCTAAGCAGTACTTC.

The V and J genes are TRBV7-2 and TRBJ2-5, with 7 positions matching TRBD2. The CDR3 spans 16 residues. Germline CDR1 and CDR2: SGHTA and FQGNSA. V trimming: 2 bases; J trimming: 4 bases; junction bases outside the gene matches: 10. The CDR3 DNA is TGTGCCAGCAGCTTAAATTGGAGCGGGGTGTCAGAGACCCAGTACTTC. It codes for CASSLNWSGVSETQYF.

This clonotype was seen repeatedly, ten times or more. The chain is built from TRBV5-6 and TRBJ2-3; a weak D match, TRBD2 (6 bases). Per germline, CDR1 SGHDT and CDR2 YYEEEE. The CDR3 covers 17 residues. V was trimmed by 2 bases and J by 0 bases, leaving 16 bases between them. The CDR3 DNA reads as TGTGCCAGCAGCTTTTTGGGACTCCGGGACAGCACAGATACGCAGTATTTT. Its protein product is CASSFLGLRDSTDTQYF.

This clonotype has at least ten counts. One end of the junction is discordant with germline, which a read error may explain. The gene calls are TRBV20-1 and TRBJ2-7; a possible D gene is TRBD2 (6 bases). The CDR3 length is 11 residues. CDR1 is DFQATT, CDR2 SNEGSKA, per germline (reference sequence). In DNA, the CDR3 is TGCAGTGCTAGACTAGCCGGGACTTTGATTTTC. Translated: CSARLAGTLIF.

This clonotype was recorded at least ten times. This chain connects TRBV21-1 to TRBJ2-3; TRBD1 is the table's D call and was not checked against the DNA. TRBV21-1 is a pseudogene locus. The CDR3 length is 16 residues. CDR3 in amino acids: CASSCGTPGSTDTQYF. CDR3 coding DNA: TGTGCCAGCAGCTGCGGGACACCCGGTAGCACAGATACGCAGTATTTT.